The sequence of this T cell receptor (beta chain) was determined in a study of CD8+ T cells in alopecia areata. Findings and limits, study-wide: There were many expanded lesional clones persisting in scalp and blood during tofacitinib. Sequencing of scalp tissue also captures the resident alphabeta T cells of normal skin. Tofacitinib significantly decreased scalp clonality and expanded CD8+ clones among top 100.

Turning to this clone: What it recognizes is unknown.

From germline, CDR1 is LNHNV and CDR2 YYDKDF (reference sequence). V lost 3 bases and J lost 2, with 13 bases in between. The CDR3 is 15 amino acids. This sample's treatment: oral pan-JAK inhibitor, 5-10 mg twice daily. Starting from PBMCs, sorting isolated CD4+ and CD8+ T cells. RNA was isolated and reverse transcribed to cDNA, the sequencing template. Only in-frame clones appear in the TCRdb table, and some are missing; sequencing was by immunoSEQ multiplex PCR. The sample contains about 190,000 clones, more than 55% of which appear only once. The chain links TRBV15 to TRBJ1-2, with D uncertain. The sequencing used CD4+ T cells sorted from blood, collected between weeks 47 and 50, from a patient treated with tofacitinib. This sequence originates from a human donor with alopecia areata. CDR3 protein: CATSSSTGRNYGYTF. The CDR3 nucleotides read TGTGCCACCAGCAGCTCAACCGGGAGGAACTATGGCTACACCTTC.